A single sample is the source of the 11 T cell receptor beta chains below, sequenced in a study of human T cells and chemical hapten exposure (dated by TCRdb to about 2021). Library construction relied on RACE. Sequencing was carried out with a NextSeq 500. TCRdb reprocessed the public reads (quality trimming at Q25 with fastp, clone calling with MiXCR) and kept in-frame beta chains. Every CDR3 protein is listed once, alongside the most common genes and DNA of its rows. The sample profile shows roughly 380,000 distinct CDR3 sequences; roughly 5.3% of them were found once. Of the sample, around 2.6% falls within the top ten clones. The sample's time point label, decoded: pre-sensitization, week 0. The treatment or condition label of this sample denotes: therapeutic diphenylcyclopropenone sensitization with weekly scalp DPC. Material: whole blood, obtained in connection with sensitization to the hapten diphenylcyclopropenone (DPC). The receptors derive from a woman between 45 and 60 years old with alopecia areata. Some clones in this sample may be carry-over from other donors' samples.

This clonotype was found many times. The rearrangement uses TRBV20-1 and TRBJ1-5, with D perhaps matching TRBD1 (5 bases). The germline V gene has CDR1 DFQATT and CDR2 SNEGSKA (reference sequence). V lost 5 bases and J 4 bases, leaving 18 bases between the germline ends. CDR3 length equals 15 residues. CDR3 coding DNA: TGCAGTGCTCCCCGGGGCGCAGCCTCTAATCAGCCCCAGCATTTT. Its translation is CSAPRGAASNQPQHF.

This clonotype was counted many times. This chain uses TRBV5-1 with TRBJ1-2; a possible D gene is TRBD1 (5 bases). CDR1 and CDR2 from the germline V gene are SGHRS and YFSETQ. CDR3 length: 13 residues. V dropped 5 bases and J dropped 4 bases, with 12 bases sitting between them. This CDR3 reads CASRSGGGYGYTF. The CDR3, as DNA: TGCGCCAGCAGGTCCGGGGGAGGCTATGGCTACACCTTC.

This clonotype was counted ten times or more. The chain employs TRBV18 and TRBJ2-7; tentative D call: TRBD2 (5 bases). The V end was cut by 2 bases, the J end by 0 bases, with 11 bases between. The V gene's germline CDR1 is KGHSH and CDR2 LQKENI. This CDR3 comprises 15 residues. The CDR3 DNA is TGTGCCAGCTCACCAAGGCGGGCACTCTCCTACGAGCAGTACTTC. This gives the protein CASSPRRALSYEQYF.

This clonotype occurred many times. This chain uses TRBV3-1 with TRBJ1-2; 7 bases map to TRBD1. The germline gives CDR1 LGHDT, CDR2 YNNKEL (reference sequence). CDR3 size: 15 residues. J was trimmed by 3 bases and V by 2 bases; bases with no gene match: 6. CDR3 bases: TGTGCCAGCAGCCAATTTGACAGGGCGCACTATGGCTACACCTTC. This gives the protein CASSQFDRAHYGYTF.

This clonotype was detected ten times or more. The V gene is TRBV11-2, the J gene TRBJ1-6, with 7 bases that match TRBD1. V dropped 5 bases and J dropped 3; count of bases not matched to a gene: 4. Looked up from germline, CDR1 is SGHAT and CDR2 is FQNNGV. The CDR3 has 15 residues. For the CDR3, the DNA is TGTGCCAGCAGCCTCCGGGACAGCTATAATTCACCCCTCCACTTT. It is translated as CASSLRDSYNSPLHF.

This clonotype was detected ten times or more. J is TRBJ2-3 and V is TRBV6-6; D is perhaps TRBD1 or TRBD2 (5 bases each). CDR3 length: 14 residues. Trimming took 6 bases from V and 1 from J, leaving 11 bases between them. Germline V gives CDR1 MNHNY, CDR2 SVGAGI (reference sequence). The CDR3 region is CASSHEGRTDTQYF. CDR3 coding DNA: TGTGCCAGCAGCCATGAGGGGCGCACAGATACGCAGTATTTT.

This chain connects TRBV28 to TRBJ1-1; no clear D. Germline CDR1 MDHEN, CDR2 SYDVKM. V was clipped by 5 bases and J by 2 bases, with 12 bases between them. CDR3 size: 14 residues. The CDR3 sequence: CASSPYDYNTEAFF. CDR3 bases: TGTGCCAGCAGTCCGTATGACTATAACACTGAAGCTTTCTTT.

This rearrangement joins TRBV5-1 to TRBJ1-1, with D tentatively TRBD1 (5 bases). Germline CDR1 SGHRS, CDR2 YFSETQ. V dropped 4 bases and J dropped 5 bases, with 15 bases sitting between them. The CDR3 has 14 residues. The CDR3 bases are TGCGCCAGCAGCGCCGGGACGGCGGAGACTGAAGCTTTCTTT. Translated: CASSAGTAETEAFF.

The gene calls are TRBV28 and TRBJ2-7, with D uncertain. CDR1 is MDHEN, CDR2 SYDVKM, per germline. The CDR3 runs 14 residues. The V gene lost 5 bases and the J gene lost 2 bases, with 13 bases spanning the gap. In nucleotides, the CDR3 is TGTGCCAGCAGTCCCCCGTCGTTTCCCTACGAGCAGTACTTC. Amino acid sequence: CASSPPSFPYEQYF.

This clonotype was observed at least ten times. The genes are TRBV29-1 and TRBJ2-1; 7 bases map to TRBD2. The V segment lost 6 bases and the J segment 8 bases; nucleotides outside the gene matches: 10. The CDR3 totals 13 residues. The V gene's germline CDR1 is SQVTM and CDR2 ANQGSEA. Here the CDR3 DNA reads TGCAGCGTAAGACAAGCGGGGCCTTATGAGCAGTTCTTC. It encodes CSVRQAGPYEQFF.

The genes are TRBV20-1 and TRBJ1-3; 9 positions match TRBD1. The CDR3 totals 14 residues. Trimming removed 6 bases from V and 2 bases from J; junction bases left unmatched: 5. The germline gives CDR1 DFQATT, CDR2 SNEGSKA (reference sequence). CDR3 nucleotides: TGCAGTGCGGAGGACAGGGGAACTGGAAACACCATATATTTT. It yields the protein CSAEDRGTGNTIYF.